The 14 T cell receptor beta chains below all came from one sample that was sequenced in a study of molecular identifiers for immune sequencing clone quantification (dated by TCRdb to the late 2010s). Library creation used PCR. For sequencing, a NextSeq 500 was employed. TCRdb reworked the public reads: Q25 trimming with fastp, MiXCR clone assembly, productive beta chains retained. Under each unique CDR3 protein, matching rows form one entry showing the most common genes and DNA. The sample yields more than 450,000 distinct CDR3 sequences; roughly 24% were counted once. The ten largest make up around 0.8% of the sample. The sequencing input was naive CD8+ T cells from blood, with Jurkat cell RNA spiked in. This specimen's cell subset or site label, interpreted: FACS-sorted CD8+CD4-CCR7+CD45RA+ naive T cells. The receptors originated from a human donor in good health. Some libraries in this study had Jurkat cell RNA spiked in.

This clonotype was seen only a few times. The chain's CDR3 is CAISDFEAGGGDEQFF. The DNA of the CDR3 is TGTGCCATCAGTGACTTCGAAGCGGGAGGGGGCGATGAGCAGTTCTTC. This chain uses TRBV10-3 with TRBJ2-1; TRBD2 agrees at 10 bases. Germline trimming cut 3 bases from V and 8 bases from J; bases unmatched to any gene: 10. The CDR3 covers 16 residues. The germline V gene encodes CDR1 ENHRY and CDR2 SYGVKD.

Written as DNA, the CDR3 is TGTGCCAGCAGGGACCTCTCCTACAATGAGCAGTTCTTC. This sequence encodes CASRDLSYNEQFF. V and J are TRBV19 and TRBJ2-1; D possibly matches TRBD1 or TRBD2 (5 bases each). V lost 9 bases and J 0 bases, leaving 9 bases between the germline ends. There are 13 residues in the CDR3. CDR1 is LNHDA, CDR2 SQIVND, per germline (reference sequence).

As to this clonotype: An end of the junction differs from the germline gene, which may be a read error. The chain recombines TRBV27 with TRBJ1-2; D might be TRBD1 (5 bases). Germline CDR1 is MNHEY and CDR2 is SMNVEV (reference sequence). The CDR3 runs 15 residues. The CDR3 DNA reads as TGTGCCAGCAGTTTAGGCAGGGTTCCAGGCTATGGCTTCACCTTC. Translated, it gives CASSLGRVPGYGFTF.

This clonotype has a handful of counts. The gene calls are TRBV30 and TRBJ2-7; no definite D call. CDR3 length equals 12 residues. Trimming took 5 bases from V and 5 from J, leaving 13 bases between them. CDR1 and CDR2 from the germline V gene are GTSNPN and SVGIG (reference sequence). This CDR3 is CAWADGLNEQYF. The DNA for the CDR3 is TGTGCCTGGGCCGACGGCCTCAACGAGCAGTACTTC.

The rearrangement links TRBV4-3 to TRBJ2-5; 7 bases are shared with TRBD2. After removal of 0 bases from V and 5 bases from J, the junction contained 6 bases not matched to a gene. The V gene's germline CDR1 is LGHNA and CDR2 YSLEER. CDR3 length equals 15 residues. CDR3 residues: CASSQDVQGGETQYF. In DNA, the CDR3 is TGCGCCAGCAGCCAAGATGTCCAGGGAGGGGAGACCCAGTACTTC.

At least ten counts were recorded for this clonotype. This chain links TRBV4-3 with TRBJ2-7; 9 bases align to TRBD2. J gave up 4 bases and V 1 base, and 5 bases lay outside the gene matches. Germline loops: CDR1 LGHNA, CDR2 YSLEER. This CDR3 spans 15 amino acids. The CDR3 sequence is CASSQGGGGAYEQYF. CDR3 DNA sequence: TGCGCCAGCAGCCAAGGAGGCGGGGGGGCGTACGAGCAGTACTTC.

This sequence joins TRBV6-2 or TRBV6-3 and TRBJ1-1, with unresolved D. Deletions cut 4 bases from V and 1 base from J, with 10 bases between. This CDR3 has 14 amino acids. Germline assignment: CDR1 MNHEY and CDR2 SVGEGT. CDR3 in amino acids: CASSCLTQNTEAFF. The CDR3 DNA reads TGTGCCAGCAGTTGTTTAACACAGAACACTGAAGCTTTCTTT.

A note on this clonotype: At one end, the junction sequence differs from germline, possibly due to a read error. The chain joins TRBV6-5 to TRBJ2-4; D not resolved. The CDR3 spans 15 residues. CDR1 is MNHEY, CDR2 SVGAGI, per germline. The CDR3 nucleotides are TGTGTCAGCAGTTACAGCGACCTAGCCAAAAACATTCAGTACTTC. This translates into CVSSYSDLAKNIQYF.

This clonotype was recorded only once. Being one base from a much bigger clone, this may be a read error. The chain employs TRBV5-1 and TRBJ2-3; D not certain. The CDR3 consists of 15 residues. Germline V gene sequence: CDR1 SGHRS, CDR2 YFSETQ. The germline V and J ends were trimmed by 4 bases and 2 bases, with 14 bases remaining between them. The CDR3 DNA follows: TGCGCCAGCAGCCTTACCCAGCTGAACACAGATACGCAGTATTTT. Its translation is CASSLTQLNTDTQYF.

The chain links TRBV15 to TRBJ2-7, with 8 bases aligning to TRBD2. Unmatched junction bases numbered 9, after V lost 0 bases and J lost 2 bases. Per germline, CDR1 LNHNV and CDR2 YYDKDF (reference sequence). CDR3 size: 17 residues. CDR3 residues: CATSREKGGRHTYEQYF. CDR3 DNA sequence: TGTGCCACCAGCAGAGAAAAGGGCGGGAGGCATACCTACGAGCAGTACTTC.

This clonotype was counted ten times or more. This chain connects TRBV6-6 to TRBJ1-1, with D perhaps matching TRBD1 (5 bases). Germline V gives CDR1 MNHNY, CDR2 SVGAGI (reference sequence). The CDR3 is 15 amino acids. The ends were cut back, 2 bases at V and 4 bases at J, with 14 bases in the middle. The CDR3 DNA is TGTGCCAGCAGTTACCTGGGACCGCGTTTCACTGAAGCTTTCTTT. It translates to CASSYLGPRFTEAFF.

Notes on this clonotype: Mismatch with germline at one junction end may stem from a read error. The V and J genes are TRBV27 and TRBJ2-3; 8 bases are a match to TRBD2. The CDR3 consists of 16 residues. Germline V gene data show CDR1 as MNHEY and CDR2 as SMNVEV (reference sequence). The CDR3 DNA reads TGTGCCAGCAACCCGGGAGGGGGAGTCCTAACAGCTACGCAGTATTTT. It codes for CASNPGGGVLTATQYF.

A note on this clonotype: A much larger clone sits a single nucleotide away, making a read error possible. The CDR3: CASSLRGGRKFSEEKLFF. CDR3 coding DNA: TGTGCCAGCAGCTTAAGGGGTGGCAGGAAATTTTCGGAGGAAAAACTGTTTTTT. This sequence joins TRBV5-3 and TRBJ1-4; TRBD1 is a possible D gene (5 bases). TRBV5-3 falls under the ORF class, with uncertain function. CDR3 length: 18 residues.

This clonotype was observed many times. The chain carries TRBV7-9 and TRBJ2-7; 8 bases match TRBD1. CDR1 SEHNR and CDR2 FQNEAQ come from the germline V gene (reference sequence). CDR3 length: 12 amino acids. The V segment lost 5 bases and the J segment 11 bases; nucleotides outside the gene matches: 8. CDR3 sequence: CASSPGQGEKYF. CDR3 DNA: TGTGCCAGCAGCCCAGGACAGGGAGAAAAGTACTTC.